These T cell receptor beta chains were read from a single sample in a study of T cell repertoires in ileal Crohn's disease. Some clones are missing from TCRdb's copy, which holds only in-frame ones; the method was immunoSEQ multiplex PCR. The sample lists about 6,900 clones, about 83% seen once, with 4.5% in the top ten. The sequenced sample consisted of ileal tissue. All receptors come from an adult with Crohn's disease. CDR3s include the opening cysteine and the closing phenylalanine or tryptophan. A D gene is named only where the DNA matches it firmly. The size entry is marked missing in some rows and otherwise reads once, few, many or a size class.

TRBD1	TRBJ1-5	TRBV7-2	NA	TGTGCCAGCAGCCTCGGGACAGGGAAGAATCAGCCCCAGCATTTT	CASSLGTGKNQPQHF
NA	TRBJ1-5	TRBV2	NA	TGTGCCAGCAGTGGTCCGGGACAGCCCCAGCATTTT	CASSGPGQPQHF
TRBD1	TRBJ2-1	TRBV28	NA	TGTGCCAGCAAATCCGGGACAGGCGACGTCAATGAGCAGTTCTTC	CASKSGTGDVNEQFF
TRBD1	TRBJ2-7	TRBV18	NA	TGTGCCAGCTCGCTCGGGACAGGGCTCAACCGAGAGCAGTACTTC	CASSLGTGLNREQYF
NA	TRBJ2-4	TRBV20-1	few	TGCAGTGCACAGAGAGACATTCAGTACTTC	CSAQRDIQYF
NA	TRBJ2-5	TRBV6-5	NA	TGTGCCAGCTCGGGTTCTTCGGAGACCCAGTACTTC	CASSGSSETQYF
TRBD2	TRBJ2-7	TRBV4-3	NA	TGCGCCAGCAGCCAAGACTCTAGCGGGAGGTACGAGCAGTACTTC	CASSQDSSGRYEQYF
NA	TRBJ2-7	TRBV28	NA	TGTGCCAGCAGTTTACCCTCGGGGAAAGAGCAGTACTTC	CASSLPSGKEQYF
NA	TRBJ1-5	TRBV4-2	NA	TGTGCCAGCAGCAGAAGTGGAGGAGCCAATCAGCCCCAGCATTTT	CASSRSGGANQPQHF
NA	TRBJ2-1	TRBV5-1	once	TGCGCCAGCAGTTGGGAGTACAATGAGCAGTTCTTC	CASSWEYNEQFF
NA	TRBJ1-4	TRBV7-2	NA	TGTGCCAGCAGCTTAGCGGGGAGATCTTATAATGAAAAACTGTTTTTT	CASSLAGRSYNEKLFF
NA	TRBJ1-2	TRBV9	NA	TGTGCCAGCAGCAAAGGGGTAGCTAACTATGGCTACACCTTC	CASSKGVANYGYTF
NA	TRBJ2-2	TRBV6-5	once	TGTGCCAGCAGCCTGGACAGCACCGGGGAGCTGTTTTTT	CASSLDSTGELFF
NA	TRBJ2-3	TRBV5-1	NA	TGCGCCAGCGGGCTAGCGACTAGCACAGATACGCAGTATTTT	CASGLATSTDTQYF
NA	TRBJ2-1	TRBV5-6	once	TGTGCCAGCAGCTTCAGGCGGGAAAGCTCCTACAATGAGCAGTTCTTC	CASSFRRESSYNEQFF
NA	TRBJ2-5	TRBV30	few	TGTGCCTGGAGTACCGGGGAGACCCAGTACTTC	CAWSTGETQYF
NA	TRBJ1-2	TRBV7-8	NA	TGTGCCAGCAGCTTAGTGGGGGCCGGTGGCTACACCTTC	CASSLVGAGGYTF
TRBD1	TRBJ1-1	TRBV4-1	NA	TGCGCCAGCAGCCAGGAGCCTCACAGGGGCTCTGAAGCTTTCTTT	CASSQEPHRGSEAFF
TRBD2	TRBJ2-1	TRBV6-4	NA	TGTGCCAGCAGGCTCCGGGAGGGCCTTGGTGAGCAGTTCTTC	CASRLREGLGEQFF
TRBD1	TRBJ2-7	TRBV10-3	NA	TGTGCCATCAGAGCGACAGGGGCCCACGAGCAGTACTTC	CAIRATGAHEQYF
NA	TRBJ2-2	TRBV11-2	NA	TGTGCCAGCAGCTTAGATTACGGGACACTGAACACCGGGGAGCTGTTTTTT	CASSLDYGTLNTGELFF
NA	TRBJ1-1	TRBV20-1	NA	TGCAGTGCTCTCTCGAACACTGAAGCTTTCTTT	CSALSNTEAFF
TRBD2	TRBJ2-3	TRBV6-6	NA	TGTGCCAGCAGTTACTTCCGACTAGCCCCAGATACGCAGTATTTT	CASSYFRLAPDTQYF
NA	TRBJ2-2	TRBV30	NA	TGTGCCTGGAGGGTACAGAAATACACCGGGGAGCTGTTTTTT	CAWRVQKYTGELFF
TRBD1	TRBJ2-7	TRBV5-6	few	TGTGCCAGCAGCTTCGGACAGGGAACTTACGAGCAGTACTTC	CASSFGQGTYEQYF
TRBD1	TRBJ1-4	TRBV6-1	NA	TGTGCCAGCAGTTCATCGGGACAGGGAGAGGGGAAACTGTTTTTT	CASSSSGQGEGKLFF
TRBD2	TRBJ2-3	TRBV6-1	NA	TGTGCCAGCACCAGGGAGGGCCTCGGGGCAGATACGCAGTATTTT	CASTREGLGADTQYF
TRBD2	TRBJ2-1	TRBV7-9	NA	TGTGCCAGCAGCACACGGGGTTCGGAAGGACTAGCGGGGTTGTTTGGGCAGTTCTTC	CASSTRGSEGLAGLFGQFF
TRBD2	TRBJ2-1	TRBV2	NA	TGTGCCAGCAGTAGCGGGAGCGGGTACAATGAGCAGTTCTTC	CASSSGSGYNEQFF